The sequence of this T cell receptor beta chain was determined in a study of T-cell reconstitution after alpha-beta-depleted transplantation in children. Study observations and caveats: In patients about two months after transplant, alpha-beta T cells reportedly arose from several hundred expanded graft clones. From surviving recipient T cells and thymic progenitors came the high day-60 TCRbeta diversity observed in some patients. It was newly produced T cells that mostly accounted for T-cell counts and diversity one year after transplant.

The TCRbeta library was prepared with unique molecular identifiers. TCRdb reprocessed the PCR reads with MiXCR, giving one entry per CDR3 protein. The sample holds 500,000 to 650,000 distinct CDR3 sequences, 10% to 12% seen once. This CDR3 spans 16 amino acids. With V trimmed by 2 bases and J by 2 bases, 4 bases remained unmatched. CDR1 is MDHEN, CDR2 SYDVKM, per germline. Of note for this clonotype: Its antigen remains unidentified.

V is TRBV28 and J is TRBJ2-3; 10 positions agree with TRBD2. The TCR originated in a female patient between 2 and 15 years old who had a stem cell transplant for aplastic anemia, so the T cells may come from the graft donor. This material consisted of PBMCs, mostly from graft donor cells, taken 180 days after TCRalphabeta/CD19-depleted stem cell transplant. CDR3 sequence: CASSLPLAGATDTQYF. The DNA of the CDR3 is TGTGCCAGCAGTTTACCCCTAGCGGGAGCCACAGATACGCAGTATTTT.